This TCR beta chain was sequenced in a study of radiotherapy plus CTLA-4 blockade in lung cancer. Profiled with immunoSEQ multiplex PCR; TCRdb holds only in-frame clones, not every one. The sample includes tens of thousands of clones, roughly 80% of them seen just once. CDR1 and CDR2 from the germline V gene are LNHDA and SQIVND (reference sequence). The V end lost 5 bases, the J end lost 10 bases, and 21 bases lay between the germline ends. This CDR3 contains 15 residues. The receptor was derived from a human donor with non-small cell lung cancer who had stable disease on radiotherapy plus ipilimumab. Sequencing was performed on peripheral blood, taken from a patient treated with radiotherapy plus ipilimumab. This rearrangement joins TRBV19 to TRBJ2-1, with D unresolved. In nucleotides, the CDR3 is TGTGCCAGTAGTGGTTACCCTATAGGTGGGTCGGAGCAGTTCTTC. Protein: CASSGYPIGGSEQFF.